One sample yielded the 5 T cell receptor beta chains listed below, sequenced in a study of cytomegalovirus exposure and HLA in healthy donors. 13 Jbeta primers and 60 Vbeta primers were used for the PCR. Method: immunoSEQ multiplex PCR; TCRdb's copy keeps in-frame clones and lacks some. The table shows some 150,000 clones, with approximately 80% occurring only once. Sequenced: PBMCs. The receptors here all came from a man aged 35 to 55 in good health and CMV-seronegative.

V usage is TRBV10-3 and J usage is TRBJ2-1; 10 nucleotides line up with TRBD2. The CDR3 loop spans 15 amino acids. J lost 0 bases, V lost 10 bases, and 6 bases had no gene match. The germline V gene encodes CDR1 ENHRY and CDR2 SYGVKD. The CDR3 region is CATRTSGSSYNEQFF. CDR3 bases: TGTGCCACCAGGACTAGCGGAAGCTCCTACAATGAGCAGTTCTTC.

The rearrangement joins TRBV27 to TRBJ2-3; 7 bases match TRBD2. The CDR3 consists of 13 residues. Losses at the gene ends were 7 bases for V and 8 bases for J; bases not matched to a gene: 9. Germline CDR1 is MNHEY and CDR2 is SMNVEV (reference sequence). The CDR3 nucleotides read TGTGCCAGCACTCCTCGACTAGCTTTTACGCAGTATTTT. Its protein product is CASTPRLAFTQYF.

The V gene is TRBV29-1, the J gene TRBJ1-2; TRBD1 might be the D (5 bases). Per germline, CDR1 SQVTM and CDR2 ANQGSEA. The germline V and J ends were trimmed by 3 bases and 3 bases, with 14 bases remaining between them. The CDR3 totals 14 residues. The CDR3 DNA is TGCAGCGTTGACTCCGCCAGGGCCTACTATGGCTACACCTTC. It codes for CSVDSARAYYGYTF.

The chain recombines TRBV5-4 with TRBJ2-5; 8 positions match TRBD1. The trim removed 0 bases at V and 11 bases at J, leaving 12 bases unmatched. Germline-derived CDR1 and CDR2 are SGHNT and YYREEE (reference sequence). The CDR3 is 15 residues long. The CDR3 spells CASSLGGQASREQYF. The CDR3 nucleotides are TGTGCCAGCAGCTTGGGGGGACAGGCCTCCAGGGAGCAGTACTTC.

The chain couples TRBV27 to TRBJ1-1; D is unclear. Germline V gives CDR1 MNHEY, CDR2 SMNVEV (reference sequence). V dropped 8 bases and J dropped 3 bases, with 13 bases sitting between them. The CDR3 length is 13 residues. CDR3 bases: TGTGCCAGCTGCCAATACAGTTACACTGAAGCTTTCTTT. Translated, it gives CASCQYSYTEAFF.